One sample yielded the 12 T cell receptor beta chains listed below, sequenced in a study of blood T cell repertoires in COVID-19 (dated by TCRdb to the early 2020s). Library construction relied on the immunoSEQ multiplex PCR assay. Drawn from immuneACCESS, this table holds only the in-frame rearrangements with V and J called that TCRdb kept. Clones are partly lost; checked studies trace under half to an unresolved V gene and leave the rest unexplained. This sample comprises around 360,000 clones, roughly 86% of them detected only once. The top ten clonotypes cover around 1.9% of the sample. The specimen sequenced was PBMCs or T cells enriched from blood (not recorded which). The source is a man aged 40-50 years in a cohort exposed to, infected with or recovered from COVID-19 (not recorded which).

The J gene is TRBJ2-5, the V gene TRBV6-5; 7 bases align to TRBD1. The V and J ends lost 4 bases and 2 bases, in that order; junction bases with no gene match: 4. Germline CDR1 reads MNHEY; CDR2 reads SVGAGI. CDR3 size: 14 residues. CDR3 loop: CASSFDRAQETQYF. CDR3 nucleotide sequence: TGTGCCAGCAGTTTCGACAGGGCACAAGAGACCCAGTACTTC.

CDR3: CASSPPGTGLGYGYTF. The CDR3 DNA reads as TGTGCCAGCTCACCGCCCGGGACAGGGCTTGGCTATGGCTACACCTTC. The V call is TRBV18, the J call TRBJ1-2; TRBD1 agrees at 9 bases. V shed 3 bases, J shed 4 bases, and the junction held 9 bases outside the gene matches. Germline values: CDR1 KGHSH, CDR2 LQKENI. The CDR3 has 16 residues.

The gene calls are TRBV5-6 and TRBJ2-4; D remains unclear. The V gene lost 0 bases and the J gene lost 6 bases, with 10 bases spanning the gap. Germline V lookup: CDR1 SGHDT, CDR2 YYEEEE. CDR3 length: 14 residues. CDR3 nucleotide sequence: TGTGCCAGCAGCTTGGGGTTGCTGAGAAACATTCAGTACTTC. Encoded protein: CASSLGLLRNIQYF.

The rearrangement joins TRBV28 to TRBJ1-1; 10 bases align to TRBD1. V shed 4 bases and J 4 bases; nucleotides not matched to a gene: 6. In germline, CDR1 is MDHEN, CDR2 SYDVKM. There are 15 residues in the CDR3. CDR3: CASSSLGQGGTEAFF. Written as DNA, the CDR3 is TGTGCCAGCAGTTCCCTCGGACAGGGGGGCACTGAAGCTTTCTTT.

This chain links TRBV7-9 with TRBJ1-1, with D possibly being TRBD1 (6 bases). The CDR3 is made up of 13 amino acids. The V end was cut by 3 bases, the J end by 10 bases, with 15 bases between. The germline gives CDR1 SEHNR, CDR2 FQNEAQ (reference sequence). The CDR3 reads CASSFGAGGGAFF. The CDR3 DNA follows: TGTGCCAGCAGCTTTGGGGCGGGAGGGGGAGCTTTCTTT.

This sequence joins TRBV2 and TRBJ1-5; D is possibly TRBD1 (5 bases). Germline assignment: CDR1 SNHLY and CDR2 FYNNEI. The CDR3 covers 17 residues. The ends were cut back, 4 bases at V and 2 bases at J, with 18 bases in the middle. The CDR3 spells CASSGSGMDGGNQPQHF. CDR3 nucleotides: TGTGCCAGCAGTGGTTCAGGGATGGATGGTGGCAATCAGCCCCAGCATTTT.

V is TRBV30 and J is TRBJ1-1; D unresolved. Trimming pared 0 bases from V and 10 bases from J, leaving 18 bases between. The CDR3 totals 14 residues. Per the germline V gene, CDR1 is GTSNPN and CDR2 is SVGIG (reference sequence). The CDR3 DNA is TGTGCCTGGAGTGTCAACCTTGGCCCAACCGTAGCTTTCTTT. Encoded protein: CAWSVNLGPTVAFF.

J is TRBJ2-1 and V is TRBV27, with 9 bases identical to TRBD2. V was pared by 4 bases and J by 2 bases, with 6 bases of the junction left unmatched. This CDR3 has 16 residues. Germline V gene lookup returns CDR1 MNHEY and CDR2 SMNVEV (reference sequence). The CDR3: CASSSWTSEAYNEQFF. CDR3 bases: TGTGCCAGCAGTTCGTGGACTAGCGAGGCCTACAATGAGCAGTTCTTC.

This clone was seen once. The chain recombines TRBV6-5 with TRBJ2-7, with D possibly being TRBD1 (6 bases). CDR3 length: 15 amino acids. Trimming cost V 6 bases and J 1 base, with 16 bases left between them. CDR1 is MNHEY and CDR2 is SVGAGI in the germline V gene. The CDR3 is CASSSHPTGSYEQYF. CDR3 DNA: TGTGCCAGCAGCTCCCACCCGACAGGTTCCTACGAGCAGTACTTC.

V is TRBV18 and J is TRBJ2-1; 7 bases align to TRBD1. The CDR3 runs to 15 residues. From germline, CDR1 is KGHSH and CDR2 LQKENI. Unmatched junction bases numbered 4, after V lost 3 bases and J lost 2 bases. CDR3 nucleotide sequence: TGTGCCAGCTCACCTGACAGGGTGGCCTACAATGAGCAGTTCTTC. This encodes CASSPDRVAYNEQFF.

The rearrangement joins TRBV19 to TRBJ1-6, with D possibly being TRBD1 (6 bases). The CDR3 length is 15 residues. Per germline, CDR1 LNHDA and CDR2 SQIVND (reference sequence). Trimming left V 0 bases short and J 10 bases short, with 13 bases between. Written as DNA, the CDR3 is TGTGCCAGTAGTATAGAGGGCAGGGGTAAATCACCCCTCCACTTT. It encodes CASSIEGRGKSPLHF.

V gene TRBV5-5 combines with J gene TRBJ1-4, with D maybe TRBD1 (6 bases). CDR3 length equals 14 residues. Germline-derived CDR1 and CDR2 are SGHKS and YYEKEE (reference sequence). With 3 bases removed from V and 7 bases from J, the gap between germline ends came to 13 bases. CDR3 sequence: CASSWGRAGEKLFF. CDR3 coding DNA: TGTGCCAGCAGCTGGGGGCGGGCGGGTGAAAAACTGTTTTTT.